This is a list of T cell receptor beta chains from one sample in a study of beta chain features in type 1 diabetes. Assay: immunoSEQ multiplex PCR; the TCRdb copy retains only in-frame clones and omits some. The data hold about 180,000 clones, with approximately 8% observed a single time. The sample taken for sequencing was central memory CD4+ T cells from blood. These receptors were obtained from a man aged 18 to 30 with type 1 diabetes. CDR3s include the opening cysteine and the closing phenylalanine or tryptophan. The D gene is left open where the match is weak.

d_call | v_call | cdr3_aa
NA | TRBV28 | CASAGQTNTEAFF
NA | TRBV7-2 | CASSLVAGRGSNQPQHF
NA | TRBV15 | CATSRDLARGREAFF
NA | TRBV6-6 | CASSYERYSNQPQHF
NA | TRBV14 | CASSQEWGGRNHGYTF
TRBD1 | TRBV5-1 | CASSKAGTGAYEQYF
TRBD1 | TRBV2 | CASRGQAYEQYF
NA | TRBV7-2 | CASTWRYDSYEQYF
TRBD1 | TRBV19 | CASSPGQGDEQYF
NA | TRBV5-1 | CASSLLTGTYGYTF
TRBD2 | TRBV15 | CATSRLSGGYNEQFF
NA | TRBV11-1 | CASSQRGTEGYEQYF
NA | TRBV29-1 | CSVEQGLQETQYF